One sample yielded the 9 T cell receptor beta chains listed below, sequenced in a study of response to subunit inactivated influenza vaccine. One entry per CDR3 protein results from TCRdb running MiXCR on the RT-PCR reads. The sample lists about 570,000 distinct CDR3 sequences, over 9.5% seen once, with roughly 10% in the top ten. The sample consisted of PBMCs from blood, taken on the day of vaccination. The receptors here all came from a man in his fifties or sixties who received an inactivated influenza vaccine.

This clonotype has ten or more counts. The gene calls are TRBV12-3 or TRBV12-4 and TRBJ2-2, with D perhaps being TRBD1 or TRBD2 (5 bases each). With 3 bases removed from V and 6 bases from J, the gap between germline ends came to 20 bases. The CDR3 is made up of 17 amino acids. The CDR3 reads CASSFAREFKRAGELFF. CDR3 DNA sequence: TGTGCCAGCAGTTTTGCCAGGGAGTTTAAACGGGCCGGGGAGCTGTTTTTT.

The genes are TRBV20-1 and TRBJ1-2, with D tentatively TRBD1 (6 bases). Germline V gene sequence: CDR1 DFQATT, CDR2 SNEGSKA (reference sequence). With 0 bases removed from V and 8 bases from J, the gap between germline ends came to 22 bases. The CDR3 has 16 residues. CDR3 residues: CSARDHSRQGSSGYTF. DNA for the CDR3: TGCAGTGCTAGAGATCACTCTAGGCAGGGGAGCTCCGGCTACACCTTC.

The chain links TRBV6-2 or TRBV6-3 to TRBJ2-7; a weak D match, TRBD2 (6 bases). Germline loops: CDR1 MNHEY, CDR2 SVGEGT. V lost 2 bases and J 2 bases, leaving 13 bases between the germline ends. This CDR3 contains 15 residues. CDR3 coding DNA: TGTGCCAGCAGTTACGTTATAGCGGACCCCTACGAGCAGTACTTC. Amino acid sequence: CASSYVIADPYEQYF.

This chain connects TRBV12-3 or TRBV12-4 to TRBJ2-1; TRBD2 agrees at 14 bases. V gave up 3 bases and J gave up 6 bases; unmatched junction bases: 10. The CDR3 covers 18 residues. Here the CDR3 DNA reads TGTGCCAGCAGTTTCGACAGTCCCGGGACTAGCGGGAGCAATGAGCAGTTCTTC. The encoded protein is CASSFDSPGTSGSNEQFF.

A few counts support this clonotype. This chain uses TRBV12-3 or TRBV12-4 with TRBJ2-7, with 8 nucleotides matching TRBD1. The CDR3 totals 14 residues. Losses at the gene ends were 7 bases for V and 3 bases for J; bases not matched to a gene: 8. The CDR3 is CASTLGQDRYEQYF. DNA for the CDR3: TGTGCCAGCACCTTGGGACAGGACCGCTACGAGCAGTACTTC.

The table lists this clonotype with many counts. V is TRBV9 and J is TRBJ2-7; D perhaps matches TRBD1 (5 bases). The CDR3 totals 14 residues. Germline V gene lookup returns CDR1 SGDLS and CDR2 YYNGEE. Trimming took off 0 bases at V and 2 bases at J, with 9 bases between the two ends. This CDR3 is CASSVGWGPYEQYF. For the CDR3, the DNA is TGTGCCAGCAGCGTAGGGTGGGGCCCCTACGAGCAGTACTTC.

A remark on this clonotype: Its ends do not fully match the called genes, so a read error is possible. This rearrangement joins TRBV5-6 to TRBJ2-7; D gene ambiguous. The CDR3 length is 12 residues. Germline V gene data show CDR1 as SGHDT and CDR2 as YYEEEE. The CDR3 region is CASSPGLHDQYF. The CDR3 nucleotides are TGTGCCAGCAGCCCCGGGCTCCACGACCAGTACTTC. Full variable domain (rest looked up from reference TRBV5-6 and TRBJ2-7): DAGVTQSPTHLIKTRGQQVTLRCSPKSGHDTVSWYQQALGQGPQFIFQYYEEEERQRGNFPDRFSGHQFPNYSSELNVNALLLGDSALYLCASSPGLHDQYFGPGTRLTVT.

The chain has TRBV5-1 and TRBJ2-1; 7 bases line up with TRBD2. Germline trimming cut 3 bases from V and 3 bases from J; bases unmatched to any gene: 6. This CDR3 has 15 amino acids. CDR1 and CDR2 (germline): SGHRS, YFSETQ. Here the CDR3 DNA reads TGCGCCAGCAGCTCTAGCGGAGAATTCTACAATGAGCAGTTCTTC. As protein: CASSSSGEFYNEQFF.

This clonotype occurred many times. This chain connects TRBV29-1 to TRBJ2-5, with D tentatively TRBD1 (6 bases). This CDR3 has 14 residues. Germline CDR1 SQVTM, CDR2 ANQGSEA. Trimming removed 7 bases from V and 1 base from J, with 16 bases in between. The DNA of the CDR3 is TGCAGCGCCCCCGACCAGGGGCTCCAAGAGACCCAGTACTTC. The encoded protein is CSAPDQGLQETQYF.